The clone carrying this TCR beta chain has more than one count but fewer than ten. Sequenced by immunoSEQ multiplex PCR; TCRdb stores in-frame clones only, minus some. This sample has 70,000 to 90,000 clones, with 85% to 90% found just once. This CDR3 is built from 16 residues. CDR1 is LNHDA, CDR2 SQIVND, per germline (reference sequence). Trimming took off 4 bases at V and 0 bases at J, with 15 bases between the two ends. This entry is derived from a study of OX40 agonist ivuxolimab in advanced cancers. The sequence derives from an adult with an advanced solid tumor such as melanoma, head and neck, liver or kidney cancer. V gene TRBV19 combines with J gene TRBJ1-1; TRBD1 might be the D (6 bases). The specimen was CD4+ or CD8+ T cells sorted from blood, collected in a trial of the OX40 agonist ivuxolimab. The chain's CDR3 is CASSSHTRDMNTEAFF. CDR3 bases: TGTGCCAGTAGTAGTCACACCCGGGACATGAACACTGAAGCTTTCTTT.